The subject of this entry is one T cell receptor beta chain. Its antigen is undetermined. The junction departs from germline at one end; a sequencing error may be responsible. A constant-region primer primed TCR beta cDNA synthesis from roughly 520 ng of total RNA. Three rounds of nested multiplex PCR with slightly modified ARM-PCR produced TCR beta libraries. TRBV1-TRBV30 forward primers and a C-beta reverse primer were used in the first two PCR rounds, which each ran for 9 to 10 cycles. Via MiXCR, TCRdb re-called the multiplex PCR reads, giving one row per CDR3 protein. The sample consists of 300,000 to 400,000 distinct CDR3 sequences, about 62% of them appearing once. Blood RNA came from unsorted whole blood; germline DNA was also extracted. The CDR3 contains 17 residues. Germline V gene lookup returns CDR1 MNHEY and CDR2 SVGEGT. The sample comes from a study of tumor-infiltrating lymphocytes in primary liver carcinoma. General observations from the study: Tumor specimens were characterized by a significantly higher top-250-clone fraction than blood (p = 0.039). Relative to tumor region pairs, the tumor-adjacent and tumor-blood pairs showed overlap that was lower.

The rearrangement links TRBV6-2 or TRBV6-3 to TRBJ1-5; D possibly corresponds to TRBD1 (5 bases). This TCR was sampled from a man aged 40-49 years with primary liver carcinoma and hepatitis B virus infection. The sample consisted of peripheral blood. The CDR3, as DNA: TGTGCCGGCAGTTGGGCCCTTAGAGGGGACGGCAATCAGCCCCAGCATTTT. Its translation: CAGSWALRGDGNQPQHF.